This T cell receptor (beta chain) was sequenced in a study of shared clonotypes between healthy human individuals. Study-level results: Researchers found naive subsets generally carried larger estimated richness than memory subsets.

CD8 memory merged CD45RO+ with CCR7-negative CD45RA+ TemRA cells. Only in-frame clones appear in the TCRdb table, and some are missing; sequencing was by immunoSEQ multiplex PCR. The sample lists fewer than 350,000 clones; roughly 84% were seen once. Concerning this clone itself: No antigen is known for it.

J was trimmed by 8 bases and V by 5 bases; bases with no gene match: 4. The CDR3 covers 14 residues. CDR1 and CDR2 (germline): SGHNT, YYREEE (reference sequence). This sequence was found in a man between 18 and 35 years old in good health. This chain uses TRBV5-4 with TRBJ1-6, with 10 bases matching TRBD1. The sequenced material came from memory CD8+ T cells sorted from blood. Described subset: CD45RO+ cells pooled with CCR7-negative TemRA cells. CDR3 protein: CASSSGTGDSPLHF. The CDR3, as DNA: TGTGCCAGCAGTTCCGGGACAGGGGATTCACCCCTCCACTTT.